This T cell receptor (beta chain) was sequenced for a study of OX40 agonist ivuxolimab in advanced cancers. In the study overall: Ivuxolimab is an agonistic anti-OX40 (CD134) antibody, and patients were treated with it.

Profiled with immunoSEQ multiplex PCR; TCRdb holds only in-frame clones, not every one. The sample includes 55,000 to 80,000 clones, around 83% of them seen just once. The CDR3 sequence is 14 residues long. Per the germline V gene, CDR1 is GTSNPN and CDR2 is SVGIG (reference sequence). V dropped 3 bases and J dropped 6 bases, with 18 bases sitting between them. The rearrangement joins TRBV30 to TRBJ2-7, with D possibly matching TRBD1 (6 bases). The clonotype comes from an adult with an advanced solid tumor such as melanoma, head and neck, liver or kidney cancer. The source was CD4+ or CD8+ T cells sorted from blood, collected in a trial of the OX40 agonist ivuxolimab. This chain's CDR3 is CAWRNRVTWGEQYF. CDR3 DNA sequence: TGTGCCTGGAGGAACAGGGTGACCTGGGGCGAGCAGTACTTC. Filled out from reference TRBV30 and TRBJ2-7, the complete variable domain reads SQTIHQWPATLVQPVGSPLSLECTVEGTSNPNLYWYRQAAGRGLQLLFYSVGIGQISSEVPQNLSASRPQDRQFILSSKKLLLSDSGFYLCAWRNRVTWGEQYFGPGTRLTVT.